The rows below give T cell receptor beta chains drawn from one sample of a study of naive and memory T cell subsets. TCRdb ran MiXCR on the UMI-ligation and nested PCR reads and lists one entry per CDR3 protein. This repertoire shows tens of thousands of distinct CDR3 sequences, 11% found once; its top ten account for over 0.11%. The sample was naive CD4+ T cells from blood. The receptors were sampled from a human donor in good health. Both conserved end residues are part of each CDR3. A D gene is named only where the DNA matches it firmly. Clone size is stated in some rows and not others, as once, few, many or a class when expanded.

j_call,v_call,clone_size,d_call,cdr3_aa,cdr3_nt
TRBJ1-2,TRBV21-1,.,.,CASSKSVSHSGYTF,TGTGCCAGCAGCAAGTCTGTCAGCCACTCGGGCTACACCTTC
TRBJ2-2,TRBV20-1,many,TRBD1,CSVTNRGTGELFF,TGCAGTGTTACTAACAGGGGCACCGGGGAGCTGTTTTTT
TRBJ1-1,TRBV30,.,.,CAWSYRQGVAFF,TGTGCCTGGAGTTATCGGCAGGGCGTTGCTTTCTTT
TRBJ2-5,TRBV5-4,few,.,CASSREAETQYF,TGTGCCAGCAGCCGAGAGGCAGAGACCCAGTACTTC
TRBJ1-1,TRBV3-1,.,.,CASRAGVKAFF,TGTGCCAGCAGGGCAGGGGTAAAAGCTTTCTTT
TRBJ1-4,TRBV4-3,many,.,CASSPEHQRLTGKLFF,TGCGCCAGCAGCCCAGAACATCAACGCCTTACCGGAAAACTGTTTTTT
TRBJ2-1,TRBV12-3/TRBV12-4,few,.,CASSIKGGLLSYNEQFF,TGTGCCAGCAGTATAAAGGGGGGCCTCCTATCCTACAATGAGCAGTTCTTC
TRBJ2-7,TRBV7-3,.,.,CASSTYSSYEQYF,TGTGCCAGCAGCACCTACAGCTCCTACGAGCAGTACTTC
TRBJ2-7,TRBV20-1,.,.,CSATRDGGQFYEQYF,TGCAGTGCTACACGAGACGGGGGACAATTCTACGAGCAGTACTTC
TRBJ2-1,TRBV28,.,.,CASIHTLLGEQFF,TGTGCCAGCATCCACACACTACTAGGGGAGCAGTTCTTC
TRBJ1-5,TRBV12-3/TRBV12-4,.,.,CASSLRQGPGQPQHF,TGTGCCAGCAGTTTACGGCAGGGGCCGGGTCAGCCCCAGCATTTT
TRBJ2-3,TRBV4-3,.,.,CASSHQDTDTQYF,TGCGCCAGCAGCCATCAGGACACAGATACGCAGTATTTT
TRBJ2-1,TRBV27,.,.,CASTQSSGASMSSYNEQFF,TGTGCCAGCACCCAGAGTTCGGGAGCCAGTATGAGCTCCTACAATGAGCAGTTCTTC
TRBJ1-1,TRBV18,.,TRBD1,CASSHDRGPTEAFF,TGTGCCAGCTCACACGACAGGGGGCCCACTGAAGCTTTCTTT
TRBJ2-7,TRBV20-1,many,.,CSARPTKGNYEQYF,TGCAGTGCTCGTCCGACCAAAGGAAACTACGAGCAGTACTTC
TRBJ2-7,TRBV6-5,few,.,CASSAGPGTYEQYF,TGTGCCAGCAGCGCCGGCCCCGGGACCTACGAGCAGTACTTC
TRBJ1-1,TRBV6-2/TRBV6-3,.,TRBD1,CASSYHRTGGAPTEAFF,TGTGCCAGCAGTTACCACCGGACAGGGGGCGCGCCCACTGAAGCTTTCTTT
TRBJ2-7,TRBV18,.,TRBD1,CASSPGQGVRYEQYF,TGTGCCAGCTCACCGGGACAGGGGGTGCGATACGAGCAGTACTTC
TRBJ2-1,TRBV12-3/TRBV12-4,.,.,CASTPPRGRGPSNEQFF,TGTGCCAGCACCCCCCCGCGGGGCCGAGGGCCCTCAAACGAGCAGTTCTTC
TRBJ2-7,TRBV29-1,few,.,CSVLTRTEQYF,TGCAGCGTCCTTACTAGGACCGAGCAGTACTTC
TRBJ2-3,TRBV14,many,.,CASSHALAPDTQYF,TGTGCCAGCAGCCACGCACTAGCCCCAGATACGCAGTATTTT
TRBJ2-1,TRBV11-3,.,.,CASSYQHQTYNEQFF,TGTGCCAGCAGCTATCAGCACCAAACCTACAATGAGCAGTTCTTC
TRBJ1-5,TRBV6-2/TRBV6-3,.,TRBD1,CASRPNQGASAQHF,TGTGCCAGCAGACCTAACCAGGGGGCTTCAGCCCAGCATTTT
TRBJ2-3,TRBV7-2,many,.,CASSLARDTQYF,TGTGCCAGCAGCTTGGCGAGAGATACGCAGTATTTT
TRBJ2-1,TRBV29-1,few,.,CSGGPGRYNEQFF,TGCAGCGGTGGCCCGGGACGCTACAATGAGCAGTTCTTC
TRBJ2-7,TRBV20-1,medium-sized,TRBD1,CSAYGQAYEQYF,TGCAGTGCTTATGGACAGGCCTACGAGCAGTACTTC
TRBJ2-7,TRBV2,many,.,CASSSRYRSYEQYF,TGTGCCAGCAGTTCCCGCTACCGATCCTACGAGCAGTACTTC
TRBJ2-1,TRBV28,few,.,CASSSYGPYNEQFF,TGTGCCAGCAGTTCTTACGGACCCTACAATGAGCAGTTCTTC
TRBJ2-7,TRBV2,.,TRBD2,CASSVGLALRGEQYF,TGTGCCAGCAGTGTCGGACTAGCCCTTAGAGGCGAGCAGTACTTC
TRBJ2-2,TRBV5-4,few,.,CASSLVVGWNTGELFF,TGTGCCAGCAGCTTGGTTGTAGGGTGGAACACCGGGGAGCTGTTTTTT
TRBJ2-7,TRBV28,.,.,CASSFAAYEQYF,TGTGCCAGCAGTTTTGCAGCCTACGAGCAGTACTTC
TRBJ2-7,TRBV4-2,few,.,CASSQDPDGSYEQYF,TGTGCCAGCAGCCAAGACCCGGACGGGAGCTACGAGCAGTACTTC
TRBJ2-7,TRBV6-5,many,.,CASSAGVEQYF,TGTGCCAGCAGTGCAGGGGTCGAGCAGTACTTC
TRBJ2-3,TRBV6-5,few,.,CASSLGQGLADTQYF,TGTGCCAGCAGTTTGGGGCAGGGGTTGGCAGATACGCAGTATTTT
TRBJ1-5,TRBV7-2,few,.,CASGQSNQPQHF,TGTGCCAGCGGACAGAGCAATCAGCCCCAGCATTTT
TRBJ2-7,TRBV27,.,.,CASKTVPFSYEQYF,TGTGCCAGCAAGACAGTACCTTTCTCCTACGAGCAGTACTTC
TRBJ1-1,TRBV7-3,.,TRBD1,CASRLGQLNTEAFF,TGTGCCAGCAGGTTGGGACAGCTGAACACTGAAGCTTTCTTT
TRBJ2-2,TRBV7-9,few,TRBD1,CASRGRDRITGELFF,TGTGCCAGCAGGGGCCGGGACAGGATCACCGGGGAGCTGTTTTTT
TRBJ1-5,TRBV6-1,.,.,CASSLRDPNQPQHF,TGTGCCAGCAGTCTAAGAGACCCAAATCAGCCCCAGCATTTT
TRBJ1-3,TRBV3-1,many,.,CASSERIAGAGNTIYF,TGTGCCAGCAGCGAACGGATAGCGGGCGCCGGAAACACCATATATTTT
TRBJ1-2,TRBV29-1,.,.,CSVGVPLNYGYTF,TGCAGCGTTGGTGTCCCCTTAAACTATGGCTACACCTTC
TRBJ2-3,TRBV6-4,many,.,CASSETHTDTQYF,TGTGCCAGCAGTGAGACCCACACAGATACGCAGTATTTT
TRBJ2-3,TRBV10-2,.,TRBD2,CASSEWGLADTDTQYF,TGCGCCAGCAGTGAGTGGGGACTAGCGGACACAGATACGCAGTATTTT